Listed here is a single T cell receptor beta chain. Antigen unknown. The entry originates in a study of T cell repertoires in cytomegalovirus infection. From the reads, TCRdb called clonotypes with MiXCR, one entry per CDR3 protein. The data show tens of thousands of distinct CDR3 sequences, around 18% seen once. V lost 3 bases, J lost 1 base, and 13 bases lay in between. The CDR3 loop spans 15 amino acids. The germline CDR1 and CDR2 sequences are KGHSH and LQKENI. Sequences were derived from CD8+ T cells from cultured PBMCs, sampled from culture after CMV antigen stimulation. The sequence was obtained from a human donor in good health (CMV status not recorded). Some clones in this sample may be carry-over from other donors' samples. V is TRBV18 and J is TRBJ2-7, with TRBD1 as a possible D gene (6 bases). The CDR3, as DNA: TGTGCCAGCTCACCGGCGGAAGGGGGTTCCTACGAGCAGTACTTC. Translating gives CASSPAEGGSYEQYF.